Listed below are T cell receptor beta chains from one sample, sequenced in a study of regulatory T cells in long-lasting Graves disease. TCRdb independently ran MiXCR on the multiplex PCR reads; one entry per CDR3 protein. The repertoire holds 700,000 or so distinct CDR3 sequences, with about 32% as singletons. The sample was peripheral blood mononuclear cells (PBMCs), taken when the disease was refractory, from a patient treated with antithyroid drugs. The receptors derive from a female donor with Graves disease. CDR3s include the opening cysteine and the closing phenylalanine or tryptophan. The order of the fields is J gene, V gene, clone size, D gene, CDR3 protein, CDR3 DNA. The D gene is left open where the match is weak. For some rows the clone size is stated as once, few or many, or as a class when expanded; others skip it.

j_gene: TRBJ2-7; v_gene: TRBV20-1; abundance: .; d_gene: .; CDR3aa: CSARINGIYEQYF; CDR3nt: TGCAGTGCTAGAATAAACGGGATCTACGAGCAGTACTTC
j_gene: TRBJ1-2; v_gene: TRBV9; abundance: .; d_gene: .; CDR3aa: CASSVPGAYGYTF; CDR3nt: TGTGCCAGCAGCGTTCCGGGGGCCTATGGCTACACCTTC
j_gene: TRBJ2-5; v_gene: TRBV12-3/TRBV12-4; abundance: few; d_gene: .; CDR3aa: CASSSQWGDDQETQYF; CDR3nt: TGTGCCAGCAGTTCCCAGTGGGGGGACGACCAAGAGACCCAGTACTTC
j_gene: TRBJ2-2; v_gene: TRBV28; abundance: .; d_gene: .; CDR3aa: CASSLPGQLGELFF; CDR3nt: TGTGCCAGCAGTTTACCGGGACAATTGGGGGAGCTGTTTTTT
j_gene: TRBJ1-5; v_gene: TRBV27; abundance: once; d_gene: .; CDR3aa: CASSLGALQPQHF; CDR3nt: TGTGCCAGCAGTTTAGGGGCGCTTCAGCCCCAGCATTTT
j_gene: TRBJ1-5; v_gene: TRBV6-1; abundance: many; d_gene: .; CDR3aa: CASSERGGTDYSNQPQHF; CDR3nt: TGTGCCAGCAGTGAAAGAGGGGGGACGGACTATAGCAATCAGCCCCAGCATTTT
j_gene: TRBJ1-2; v_gene: TRBV15; abundance: .; d_gene: TRBD1; CDR3aa: CATSMEIGQGARGYTF; CDR3nt: TGTGCCACCAGCATGGAAATTGGACAGGGGGCTAGGGGCTACACCTTC
j_gene: TRBJ2-7; v_gene: TRBV6-1; abundance: many; d_gene: TRBD1; CDR3aa: CASSEATGTGYHEQYF; CDR3nt: TGTGCCAGCAGTGAAGCCACCGGGACAGGGTACCACGAGCAGTACTTC
j_gene: TRBJ1-3; v_gene: TRBV6-1; abundance: few; d_gene: .; CDR3aa: CASRPELWSGNTIYF; CDR3nt: TGTGCCAGCAGACCCGAATTGTGGTCTGGAAACACCATATATTTT
j_gene: TRBJ2-3; v_gene: TRBV6-1; abundance: .; d_gene: TRBD1; CDR3aa: CASKTPRDRATDTQYF; CDR3nt: TGTGCCAGCAAAACACCTCGGGACAGGGCCACAGATACGCAGTATTTT
j_gene: TRBJ1-4; v_gene: TRBV4-2; abundance: .; d_gene: TRBD1; CDR3aa: CASTGTATTNEKLFF; CDR3nt: TGTGCCAGCACTGGGACAGCTACAACTAATGAAAAACTGTTTTTT
j_gene: TRBJ1-2; v_gene: TRBV28; abundance: few; d_gene: TRBD1; CDR3aa: CASSRDRIFYGYTF; CDR3nt: TGTGCCAGCAGTCGGGACAGGATCTTCTATGGCTACACCTTC
j_gene: TRBJ2-6; v_gene: TRBV19; abundance: .; d_gene: .; CDR3aa: CAIRIAGANVLTF; CDR3nt: TGTGCCATTAGAATAGCTGGGGCCAACGTCCTGACTTTC
j_gene: TRBJ1-2; v_gene: TRBV7-9; abundance: few; d_gene: .; CDR3aa: CASSPQGGGPNYGYTF; CDR3nt: TGTGCCAGCAGCCCTCAAGGGGGGGGTCCTAACTATGGCTACACCTTC
j_gene: TRBJ1-1; v_gene: TRBV7-9; abundance: few; d_gene: .; CDR3aa: CASSLDGTPNTEAFF; CDR3nt: TGTGCCAGCAGCTTAGATGGGACACCGAACACTGAAGCTTTCTTT
j_gene: TRBJ1-1; v_gene: TRBV6-4; abundance: few; d_gene: .; CDR3aa: CASSRVWGTEAFF; CDR3nt: TGTGCCAGCAGTCGGGTTTGGGGCACTGAAGCTTTCTTT
j_gene: TRBJ1-4; v_gene: TRBV13; abundance: .; d_gene: TRBD1; CDR3aa: CASSLRGQANEKLFF; CDR3nt: TGTGCCAGCAGCTTAAGGGGGCAGGCTAATGAAAAACTGTTTTTT
j_gene: TRBJ1-1; v_gene: TRBV12-3/TRBV12-4; abundance: many; d_gene: .; CDR3aa: CASSRQNLPEAFF; CDR3nt: TGTGCCAGCAGCCGACAGAATTTGCCTGAAGCTTTCTTT
j_gene: TRBJ2-2; v_gene: TRBV24-1; abundance: .; d_gene: TRBD1; CDR3aa: CATSATGSTGELFF; CDR3nt: TGTGCCACCAGCGCGACAGGGAGCACCGGGGAGCTGTTTTTT
j_gene: TRBJ2-2; v_gene: TRBV11-2; abundance: .; d_gene: TRBD2; CDR3aa: CASSVRQRELFYTGELFF; CDR3nt: TGTGCCAGCAGCGTCCGCCAGCGGGAATTATTCTACACCGGGGAGCTGTTTTTT
j_gene: TRBJ2-7; v_gene: TRBV20-1; abundance: few; d_gene: .; CDR3aa: CSARMDRGYEQYF; CDR3nt: TGCAGTGCTAGAATGGACAGAGGGTACGAGCAGTACTTC
j_gene: TRBJ1-1; v_gene: TRBV29-1; abundance: .; d_gene: .; CDR3aa: CSVVDRMNTEAFF; CDR3nt: TGCAGCGTTGTCGACAGAATGAACACTGAAGCTTTCTTT
j_gene: TRBJ1-2; v_gene: TRBV14; abundance: .; d_gene: .; CDR3aa: CASSQVFGGGDGYTF; CDR3nt: TGTGCCAGCAGCCAAGTGTTCGGGGGGGGAGATGGCTACACCTTC
j_gene: TRBJ2-1; v_gene: TRBV28; abundance: .; d_gene: TRBD2; CDR3aa: CASSPLGAGGRDNEQFF; CDR3nt: TGTGCCAGCAGTCCCTTAGGCGCGGGAGGACGCGACAATGAGCAGTTCTTC
j_gene: TRBJ1-5; v_gene: TRBV5-1; abundance: few; d_gene: .; CDR3aa: CASSLGGQSNQPQHF; CDR3nt: TGCGCCAGCAGCTTGGGTGGACAAAGCAATCAGCCCCAGCATTTT
j_gene: TRBJ2-7; v_gene: TRBV28; abundance: many; d_gene: .; CDR3aa: CASSLQKNEQYF; CDR3nt: TGTGCCAGCAGTTTGCAGAAGAACGAGCAGTACTTC
j_gene: TRBJ1-4; v_gene: TRBV28; abundance: few; d_gene: .; CDR3aa: CASSPGDHQKLFF; CDR3nt: TGTGCCAGCAGCCCCGGGGACCATCAAAAACTGTTTTTT
j_gene: TRBJ2-7; v_gene: TRBV7-2; abundance: many; d_gene: .; CDR3aa: CASRDATYEQYF; CDR3nt: TGTGCCAGCCGGGACGCGACCTACGAGCAGTACTTC
j_gene: TRBJ1-1; v_gene: TRBV18; abundance: .; d_gene: .; CDR3aa: CASSPLPQDSNTEAFF; CDR3nt: TGTGCCAGCTCACCACTTCCACAGGACTCGAACACTGAAGCTTTCTTT
j_gene: TRBJ1-4; v_gene: TRBV9; abundance: .; d_gene: TRBD1; CDR3aa: CASSIDRGGNEKLFF; CDR3nt: TGTGCCAGCAGCATCGACAGGGGAGGGAATGAAAAACTGTTTTTT
j_gene: TRBJ1-1; v_gene: TRBV12-3/TRBV12-4; abundance: few; d_gene: .; CDR3aa: CASSLPVGEGEAFF; CDR3nt: TGTGCCAGCAGTTTACCGGTAGGGGAGGGAGAAGCTTTCTTT
j_gene: TRBJ1-5; v_gene: TRBV24-1; abundance: .; d_gene: .; CDR3aa: CATGSDIGNQPQHF; CDR3nt: TGTGCCACCGGGAGTGACATAGGCAATCAGCCCCAGCATTTT
j_gene: TRBJ2-3; v_gene: TRBV10-3; abundance: .; d_gene: .; CDR3aa: CAISESLVSGASTDTQYF; CDR3nt: TGTGCCATCAGTGAGTCGTTGGTATCGGGAGCGAGCACAGATACGCAGTATTTT
j_gene: TRBJ1-6; v_gene: TRBV27; abundance: .; d_gene: .; CDR3aa: CASSLVGPTNSPLHF; CDR3nt: TGTGCCAGCAGTTTAGTGGGCCCGACGAATTCACCCCTCCACTTT
j_gene: TRBJ2-7; v_gene: TRBV6-1; abundance: many; d_gene: TRBD1; CDR3aa: CASSMTGSYEQYF; CDR3nt: TGTGCCAGCAGTATGACAGGGTCCTACGAGCAGTACTTC
j_gene: TRBJ2-4; v_gene: TRBV20-1; abundance: .; d_gene: .; CDR3aa: CSARLYGGGLSKNIQYF; CDR3nt: TGCAGTGCTAGACTGTATGGGGGCGGCCTCTCCAAAAACATTCAGTACTTC
j_gene: TRBJ1-1; v_gene: TRBV5-1; abundance: .; d_gene: .; CDR3aa: CASSRTSPLNTEAFF; CDR3nt: TGTGCCAGCAGCCGGACTAGCCCTTTGAACACTGAAGCTTTCTTT
j_gene: TRBJ1-2; v_gene: TRBV12-3/TRBV12-4; abundance: many; d_gene: .; CDR3aa: CASSLRRNYGYTF; CDR3nt: TGTGCCAGCAGTTTGAGGAGGAACTATGGCTACACCTTC
j_gene: TRBJ2-5; v_gene: TRBV5-4; abundance: few; d_gene: TRBD2; CDR3aa: CASRPGTSGETQYF; CDR3nt: TGTGCCAGCAGACCCGGGACTAGCGGAGAGACCCAGTACTTC
j_gene: TRBJ1-1; v_gene: TRBV11-2; abundance: few; d_gene: TRBD1; CDR3aa: CASSRPGQGTTEAFF; CDR3nt: TGTGCCAGCAGCCGACCGGGACAGGGTACCACTGAAGCTTTCTTT
j_gene: TRBJ1-2; v_gene: TRBV28; abundance: many; d_gene: TRBD1; CDR3aa: CASSENRGEYYGYTF; CDR3nt: TGTGCCAGCAGTGAAAACAGGGGGGAGTACTATGGCTACACCTTC
j_gene: TRBJ2-2; v_gene: TRBV7-9; abundance: .; d_gene: .; CDR3aa: CASRFQGTGELFF; CDR3nt: TGTGCCAGCAGATTTCAGGGCACCGGGGAGCTGTTTTTT
j_gene: TRBJ2-7; v_gene: TRBV11-2; abundance: .; d_gene: TRBD2; CDR3aa: CASSLPVGLAGDEQYF; CDR3nt: TGTGCCAGCAGCCTCCCTGTCGGACTAGCGGGAGATGAGCAGTACTTC
j_gene: TRBJ2-4; v_gene: TRBV16; abundance: .; d_gene: .; CDR3aa: CASSQFGRLAKNIQYF; CDR3nt: TGTGCCAGCAGCCAATTCGGGCGTCTAGCCAAAAACATTCAGTACTTC
j_gene: TRBJ2-2; v_gene: TRBV28; abundance: .; d_gene: TRBD2; CDR3aa: CASSGTSGRAPSNTGELFF; CDR3nt: TGTGCCAGCAGTGGGACTAGCGGGAGGGCCCCCTCGAACACCGGGGAGCTGTTTTTT
j_gene: TRBJ2-5; v_gene: TRBV5-5; abundance: .; d_gene: .; CDR3aa: CASSLPLGGRQETQYF; CDR3nt: TGTGCCAGCAGCTTACCCCTCGGGGGCCGACAAGAGACCCAGTACTTC
j_gene: TRBJ2-1; v_gene: TRBV11-3; abundance: .; d_gene: TRBD1; CDR3aa: CASSQGQAHNEQFF; CDR3nt: TGTGCCAGCAGCCAGGGACAGGCCCACAATGAGCAGTTCTTC